Detailed here is one T cell receptor beta chain. The source of the sample is a study of CD8+CD57+ T cells in acquired aplastic anemia. Investigators profiled TCR beta VDJ and CDR3 from genomic DNA template. MiXCR was run by TCRdb on the reads, yielding one entry per CDR3 protein. The sample consists of about 120,000 distinct CDR3 sequences, about 50% of them appearing once. Those patients picked for sequencing had displayed CD8+CD57+ cell expansion on flow cytometry. CDR3 length: 12 amino acids. CDR1 and CDR2 from the germline V gene are SQVTM and ANQGSEA. Trimming pared 1 base from V and 7 bases from J, leaving 11 bases between.

This clonotype originated in a human donor with aplastic anemia. V is TRBV29-1 and J is TRBJ2-7; D remains unclear. The specimen sequenced was sorted CD4+, CD8+, or CD8+CD57+ T cells (not recorded which) from PBMCs. For the CDR3, the DNA is TGCAGCGTTGAAGGCCTGACCCTGGAGCAGTACTTC. This sequence encodes CSVEGLTLEQYF.